These 8 T cell receptor beta chains share one sample of origin, sequenced in a study of blood T cell repertoires in COVID-19. Method: immunoSEQ multiplex PCR; TCRdb's copy keeps in-frame clones and lacks some. The data contain over 450,000 clones, approximately 88% of them singletons. The sequencing sample was made of peripheral blood. The receptor set was obtained from a woman in her fifties or sixties with COVID-19, enrolled during active disease.

The chain joins TRBV9 to TRBJ2-1; weak D call: TRBD2 (6 bases). V was cut by 0 bases and J by 10 bases, with 14 bases left in between. The germline V gene has CDR1 SGDLS and CDR2 YYNGEE. The CDR3 covers 14 residues. The CDR3 sequence is CASSVVGGANEQFF. Here the CDR3 DNA reads TGTGCCAGCAGCGTAGTCGGCGGGGCCAACGAGCAGTTCTTC.

The rearrangement joins TRBV6-6 to TRBJ1-5; weak D call: TRBD1 (5 bases). Germline V gene lookup returns CDR1 MNHNY and CDR2 SVGAGI (reference sequence). Trimming stripped 6 bases from V and 5 bases from J, with 14 bases between. The CDR3 totals 14 residues. The CDR3 nucleotides are TGTGCCAGCAGATCTACAGGTAACGATCAGCCCCAGCATTTT. It is translated as CASRSTGNDQPQHF.

V gene TRBV2 combines with J gene TRBJ1-1; D perhaps matches TRBD1 (6 bases). V was pared by 7 bases and J by 6 bases, with 24 bases between. CDR3 length: 16 amino acids. Per the germline V gene, CDR1 is SNHLY and CDR2 is FYNNEI. As DNA, the CDR3 is TGTGCCAGCACCGAGGGGTTGGACACAGGGTTCCCTGAAGCTTTCTTT. This translates into CASTEGLDTGFPEAFF.

The chain employs TRBV5-1 and TRBJ2-2; 9 bases are shared with TRBD2. The CDR3 has 15 residues. Germline V CDR1 and CDR2: SGHRS, YFSETQ. V was clipped by 0 bases and J by 7 bases; unmatched bases: 4. The CDR3 DNA is TGCGCCAGCAGCTTGGAGGGACTAGCTGGCGGGGAGCTGTTTTTT. Its translation: CASSLEGLAGGELFF.

In the case of this clone: One end of the junction varies from germline; a read error may be responsible. The chain couples TRBV4-1 to TRBJ1-1; D is ambiguous. CDR1 is MGHRA and CDR2 is YSYEKL in the germline V gene. The CDR3 consists of 13 residues. The chain's CDR3 is CASSGERRTRRLF. The CDR3 DNA sequence: TGCGCCAGCAGCGGCGAGAGGAGGACCAGGCGACTCTTT.

The table lists this clone with a count of one. The V gene is TRBV5-6, the J gene TRBJ1-5; D gene uncertain. The CDR3 totals 15 residues. The ends were cut back, 4 bases at V and 3 bases at J, with 14 bases in the middle. CDR1 and CDR2 from the germline V gene are SGHDT and YYEEEE. This CDR3 reads CASSLKGSYNQPQHF. The CDR3 region has the DNA TGTGCCAGCAGCCTAAAAGGGAGCTACAATCAGCCCCAGCATTTT.

This chain joins TRBV18 and TRBJ1-5; the D is unclear. CDR1 is KGHSH and CDR2 is LQKENI in the germline V gene. Trimming pared 5 bases from V and 5 bases from J, leaving 7 bases between. This CDR3 contains 12 residues. The CDR3 here is CASSAEDQPQHF. The CDR3, as DNA: TGTGCCAGCTCAGCCGAGGATCAGCCCCAGCATTTT.

Only one count was recorded for this clone. The CDR3 is CASSDWQGNRQETQYF. For the CDR3, the DNA is TGCGCCAGCAGTGATTGGCAGGGAAACCGTCAAGAGACCCAGTACTTC. The chain recombines TRBV10-2 with TRBJ2-5, with D perhaps matching TRBD1 (5 bases). There are 16 residues in the CDR3. Germline loops: CDR1 WSHSY, CDR2 SAAADI. V shed 3 bases and J shed 2 bases, with 16 bases lying between them.